The entry below gives a single TCR beta chain sequence along with its context. As yet, its antigen is unknown. This sample is drawn from a study of cytomegalovirus exposure and HLA in healthy donors. The germline V gene encodes CDR1 SGHRS and CDR2 YFSETQ. V was cut by 7 bases and J by 2 bases, with 14 bases left in between. The length of the CDR3 is 14 residues. The PCR had 60 Vbeta and 13 Jbeta primers. Source study methods: Unique TCR beta chains totaled some 80 million in a later count, with roughly 11 million of them shared. Clones were read by immunoSEQ multiplex PCR, and TCRdb kept only the in-frame ones, dropping some. V and J calls and clone size are those listed in that table; D and trimming were worked out from the DNA. The sample yields roughly 150,000 clones, about 84% seen once. Broader study findings: It was taken for granted in presence/absence analyses that sequencing depth across donors was roughly uniform. The authors later found HLA-associated TCR beta chains more clonally expanded than equally common others. The authors enumerated over 150 TCR beta chains as linked to cytomegalovirus.

The TCR was taken from a man aged 45 to 65 in good health and CMV-seropositive. The sequenced material came from PBMCs. V and J are TRBV5-1 and TRBJ2-3; tentative D call: TRBD2 (5 bases). The CDR3, as DNA: TGCGCCAGCCAGCAGGAGCGGTTCACAGATACGCAGTATTTT. Its protein is CASQQERFTDTQYF.